This T cell receptor beta chain was profiled in a study of blood T cell repertoires in COVID-19. Whole-study context: The origin of the acute and convalescent COVID-19 samples was the United States, Italy and Spain. PBMCs, B-cell-depleted T cells, or T cells were the source of the cDNA or gDNA that made up the material.

This clone has only one observation. During active infection, Seattle patients enrolled and were then monitored through disease. In the source study's methods: By means of reference gene primer amplification, nucleated cell counts were estimated. Sequencing was performed with immunoSEQ multiplex PCR; in TCRdb, only in-frame clones are kept and a portion is missing. V, J and clone size were drawn from that table, and D and trimming were deduced from the DNA. The data show around 60,000 clones, around 82% seen once. Input material: peripheral blood. This clonotype was obtained from a man aged 55 to 70 with COVID-19, enrolled during active disease.

The CDR3 bases are TGTGCCAGCAGTTTCTCAGATACGCAGTATTTT. Amino acid sequence: CASSFSDTQYF. V is TRBV2 and J is TRBJ2-3, with D uncertain. V gave up 5 bases and J gave up 4 bases, with 4 bases separating them. Germline assignment: CDR1 SNHLY and CDR2 FYNNEI. This CDR3 spans 11 amino acids.